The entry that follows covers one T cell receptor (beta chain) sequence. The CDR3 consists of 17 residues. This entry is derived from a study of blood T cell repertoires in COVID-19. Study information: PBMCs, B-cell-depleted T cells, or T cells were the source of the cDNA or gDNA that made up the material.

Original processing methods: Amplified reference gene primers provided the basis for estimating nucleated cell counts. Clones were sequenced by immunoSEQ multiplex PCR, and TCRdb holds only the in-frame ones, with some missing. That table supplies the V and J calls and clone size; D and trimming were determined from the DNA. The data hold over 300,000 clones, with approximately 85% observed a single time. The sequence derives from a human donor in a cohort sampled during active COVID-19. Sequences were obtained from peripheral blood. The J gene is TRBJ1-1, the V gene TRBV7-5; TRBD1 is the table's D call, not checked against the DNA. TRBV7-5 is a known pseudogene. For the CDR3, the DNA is TGTGTCAGAAGCTCTGAGGGGACAGGGGCCCTGAACACTGAAGCTTTCTTT. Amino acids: CVRSSEGTGALNTEAFF.